This TCR beta chain was obtained from a study of blood T cell repertoires in COVID-19. On the study more broadly: Specimens from acute and convalescent COVID-19 originated in the United States, Italy and Spain. From T cells, B-cell-depleted T cells, or PBMCs came the material, which was cDNA or gDNA.

The CDR3 runs 11 residues. V shed 3 bases and J shed 7 bases, with 6 bases lying between them. Original processing notes: Counts of nucleated cells, estimated from reference gene primer amplification, were obtained. Measured with immunoSEQ multiplex PCR; TCRdb has only the in-frame clones, and not every one. For V, J and clone size, that table is used; D and trimming come from the DNA. Of 150,000 to 200,000 clones in the sample, 80% to 90% are singletons; the top ten hold about 2.1%. This TCR was sampled from a woman older than 75 with acute or convalescent COVID-19. Sequencing input: peripheral blood. The V call is TRBV12-3 or TRBV12-4, the J call TRBJ2-5, with D hard to call. CDR3 in amino acids: CASSFGGTQYF. Here the CDR3 DNA reads TGTGCCAGCAGTTTCGGTGGGACCCAGTACTTC.